Below are 20 T cell receptor beta chains sequenced from a single sample in a study of T cell changes during pregnancy in multiple sclerosis. TCRdb's table, derived via immunoSEQ multiplex PCR, lists solely in-frame clones and lacks some. The sample lists approximately 130,000 clones; about 96% were seen once. The specimen comprised peripheral blood, sampled after pregnancy. The source of these receptors is a female donor with multiple sclerosis, enrolled in a pregnancy study.

The rearrangement uses TRBV30 and TRBJ1-4; a weak D match, TRBD1 (5 bases). The CDR3 runs 14 residues. Germline-derived CDR1 and CDR2 are GTSNPN and SVGIG (reference sequence). The CDR3 spells CASSVGADNEKLFF. Written as DNA, the CDR3 is TGTGCTTCCTCGGTAGGGGCCGATAATGAAAAACTGTTTTTT.

The J gene is TRBJ2-3, the V gene TRBV4-2, with D perhaps matching TRBD2 (6 bases). The germline CDR1 and CDR2 sequences are LGHNA and YNFKEQ. This CDR3 is 15 amino acids long. V lost 1 base, J lost 4 bases, and 12 bases lay in between. CDR3 nucleotide sequence: TGTGCCAGCAGCCAAGCAACGGGAGTGGCAGATACGCAGTATTTT. Translating it yields CASSQATGVADTQYF.

The chain combines TRBV5-4 with TRBJ2-1; D perhaps matches TRBD2 (6 bases). From germline, CDR1 is SGHNT and CDR2 YYREEE (reference sequence). This CDR3 has 17 amino acids. Trimming stripped 2 bases from V and 0 bases from J, with 15 bases between. The CDR3 sequence is CASSFPGVGSSYNEQFF. The CDR3 coding sequence is TGTGCCAGCAGCTTCCCGGGAGTGGGTAGCTCCTACAATGAGCAGTTCTTC.

This rearrangement joins TRBV5-1 to TRBJ2-1; weak D call: TRBD2 (6 bases). Germline CDR1 and CDR2: SGHRS and YFSETQ. V lost 4 bases and J lost 0, with 14 bases in between. The CDR3 length is 16 residues. The CDR3 loop reads CASSEASASSYNEQFF. In DNA, the CDR3 is TGCGCCAGCAGCGAGGCTAGCGCCAGCTCCTACAATGAGCAGTTCTTC.

The gene calls are TRBV27 and TRBJ2-2; 12 positions agree with TRBD1. Trimming cost V 5 bases and J 4 bases; bases outside gene matches: 5. This CDR3 comprises 16 residues. Germline-derived CDR1 and CDR2 are MNHEY and SMNVEV (reference sequence). The CDR3 loop is CASSPGTGGLTGELFF. In nucleotides, the CDR3 is TGTGCCAGCAGTCCCGGGACAGGGGGCCTCACCGGGGAGCTGTTTTTT.

This sequence joins TRBV5-1 and TRBJ2-7; 9 bases are a match to TRBD1. This CDR3 has 14 residues. Germline assignment: CDR1 SGHRS and CDR2 YFSETQ. V shed 3 bases, J shed 1 base, and the junction held 2 bases outside the gene matches. CDR3 nucleotide sequence: TGCGCCAGCAGCTGGGGACAGGGATCCTACGAGCAGTACTTC. Translated, it gives CASSWGQGSYEQYF. The entire variable domain, with the rest obtained from reference TRBV5-1 and TRBJ2-7, is as follows: KAGVTQTPRYLIKTRGQQVTLSCSPISGHRSVSWYQQTPGQGLQFLFEYFSETQRNKGNFPGRFSGRQFSNSRSEMNVSTLELGDSALYLCASSWGQGSYEQYFGPGTRLTVT.

The chain carries TRBV5-5 and TRBJ1-5; D call uncertain. This CDR3 has 15 amino acids. Germline CDR1 is SGHKS and CDR2 is YYEKEE (reference sequence). V lost 2 bases to trimming and J lost 3 bases, with 12 bases between them. The CDR3: CASSFGEAVNQPQHF. CDR3 coding DNA: TGTGCCAGCAGCTTTGGGGAGGCGGTCAATCAGCCCCAGCATTTT.

The rearrangement links TRBV5-8 to TRBJ2-3; D gene uncertain. CDR1 is SGHTS, CDR2 YDEGEE, per germline. The germline V and J ends were trimmed by 4 bases and 5 bases, with 11 bases remaining between them. This CDR3 spans 13 amino acids. The DNA of the CDR3 is TGTGCCAGCAGCCCGTTGACTGTAGATACGCAGTATTTT. Translating gives CASSPLTVDTQYF.

This clone was counted a single time. The chain carries TRBV5-1 and TRBJ2-3, with D possibly being TRBD1 (5 bases). Germline V gene lookup returns CDR1 SGHRS and CDR2 YFSETQ. V lost 0 bases and J 1 base, leaving 9 bases between the germline ends. This CDR3 is 15 amino acids long. CDR3 amino acids: CASSLVDSRTDTQYF. DNA of the CDR3: TGCGCCAGCAGCTTGGTCGACAGCCGCACAGATACGCAGTATTTT.

The chain combines TRBV2 with TRBJ2-7, with a tentative D call TRBD2 (6 bases). The CDR3 spans 12 residues. With 7 bases removed from V and 4 bases from J, the gap between germline ends came to 11 bases. Germline V lookup: CDR1 SNHLY, CDR2 FYNNEI. As DNA, the CDR3 is TGTGCCAGCATGGGGGGATATTACGAGCAGTACTTC. This encodes CASMGGYYEQYF.

The CDR3 DNA follows: TGTGCCAGCAGCCGGGGTACTAATGAAAAACTGTTTTTT. This sequence encodes CASSRGTNEKLFF. The chain links TRBV6-5 to TRBJ1-4; D unclear. The germline V gene encodes CDR1 MNHEY and CDR2 SVGAGI. The length of the CDR3 is 13 residues. V lost 6 bases and J 2 bases, leaving 7 bases between the germline ends.

This chain links TRBV5-1 with TRBJ2-1; 9 nucleotides agree with TRBD1. The CDR3 covers 15 residues. Germline CDR1 reads SGHRS; CDR2 reads YFSETQ. Germline trimming cut 2 bases from V and 7 bases from J; bases unmatched to any gene: 7. CDR3 sequence (DNA): TGCGCCAGCAGCTTACCGGGACAGGGACTAAATGAGCAGTTCTTC. This codes for CASSLPGQGLNEQFF.

The CDR3 bases are TGTGCCATCAGTGGGACTAGCGGGAGGAGGAACAATGAGCAGTTCTTC. Protein sequence: CAISGTSGRRNNEQFF. The gene calls are TRBV10-3 and TRBJ2-1, with 14 bases fitting TRBD2. The J segment lost 5 bases and the V segment lost 4 bases, leaving 4 bases of the junction unmatched. CDR1 and CDR2 from the germline V gene are ENHRY and SYGVKD. The CDR3 is 16 amino acids.

This sequence joins TRBV19 and TRBJ2-1; TRBD2 matches at 10 bases. The CDR3 runs 16 residues. V shed 4 bases, J shed 7 bases, and the junction held 10 bases outside the gene matches. Germline V gene sequence: CDR1 LNHDA, CDR2 SQIVND (reference sequence). CDR3 region: CASSKASGSGDNEQFF. The CDR3 coding sequence is TGTGCCAGTAGTAAGGCTAGCGGGAGTGGGGATAATGAGCAGTTCTTC.

The chain uses TRBV7-6 and TRBJ1-4, with D unresolved. In germline, CDR1 is SGHVS, CDR2 FNYEAQ. V was cut by 0 bases and J by 0 bases, with 14 bases left in between. CDR3 length equals 18 residues. In DNA, the CDR3 is TGTGCCAGCAGCTTAGCGCCGGAGAACTTGGCAACTAATGAAAAACTGTTTTTT. Protein: CASSLAPENLATNEKLFF.

The rearrangement joins TRBV2 to TRBJ2-3; D remains unclear. Germline-derived CDR1 and CDR2 are SNHLY and FYNNEI. CDR3 size: 13 residues. Trimming left V 8 bases short and J 0 bases short, with 9 bases between. CDR3 sequence: CASFRSSTDTQYF. The CDR3, as DNA: TGTGCCAGCTTTCGGTCTAGCACAGATACGCAGTATTTT.

The rearrangement links TRBV5-1 to TRBJ2-7, with 15 bases that match TRBD2. Looked up from germline, CDR1 is SGHRS and CDR2 is YFSETQ. The V gene end was trimmed by 4 bases and the J gene end by 6 bases; junction bases not matched to a gene: 11. This CDR3 spans 17 amino acids. In nucleotides, the CDR3 is TGCGCCAGCAGCACCGGACTAGCGGGAGGGCCCGTTCCCGAGCAGTACTTC. Protein product: CASSTGLAGGPVPEQYF.

The chain couples TRBV11-2 to TRBJ1-2; D remains unclear. The CDR3 length is 13 residues. V gave up 6 bases and J gave up 8 bases, with 16 bases separating them. Germline V lookup: CDR1 SGHAT, CDR2 FQNNGV. This chain's CDR3 is CASSPRDHLGYTF. The CDR3 region has the DNA TGTGCCAGCAGTCCCCGGGATCACCTCGGCTACACCTTC. Complete variable domain (other parts from reference TRBV11-2 and TRBJ1-2): EAGVAQSPRYKIIEKRQSVAFWCNPISGHATLYWYQQILGQGPKLLIQFQNNGVVDDSQLPKDRFSAERLKGVDSTLKIQPAKLEDSAVYLCASSPRDHLGYTFGSGTRLTVV.

The rearrangement links TRBV19 to TRBJ2-3; TRBD2 is a possible D gene (5 bases). Looked up from germline, CDR1 is LNHDA and CDR2 is SQIVND (reference sequence). This CDR3 contains 15 residues. Trimming removed 6 bases from V and 3 bases from J, with 16 bases in between. CDR3: CASRFEGWGTDTQYF. The CDR3 DNA follows: TGTGCCAGTAGGTTTGAGGGCTGGGGAACAGATACGCAGTATTTT.

This chain connects TRBV2 to TRBJ1-2; TRBD1 aligns across 9 bases. The CDR3 is 15 residues long. V gave up 3 bases and J gave up 6 bases; unmatched junction bases: 8. CDR1 and CDR2 (germline): SNHLY, FYNNEI. The CDR3 is CASSERDRVSHGYTF. CDR3 coding DNA: TGTGCCAGCAGTGAGAGGGACAGGGTTTCCCATGGCTACACCTTC.